The present TCR beta chain was sequenced within a study of OX40 agonist ivuxolimab in advanced cancers. About the study: With ivuxolimab, an agonistic anti-OX40 (CD134) antibody, patients were treated. Study-wide results and limits: CD8+ T cells averaged more expanded clones than CD4+. In the 0.1-3.0 mg/kg groups, partial responders showed among the lowest expansion.

This clone was recorded only once. Its antigen is unidentified. Collection of blood occurred at baseline, at cycle 4 day 1, and at cycle 7 day 1. The CDR3 runs 15 residues. Germline V gene sequence: CDR1 SGHVS, CDR2 FNYEAQ. V gave up 5 bases and J gave up 1 base, with 14 bases separating them. Only in-frame clones appear in the TCRdb table, and some are missing; sequencing was by immunoSEQ multiplex PCR. Of approximately 62,000 clones listed, about 92% were seen once; the top ten hold 13%. The chain couples TRBV7-6 to TRBJ2-5; weak D call: TRBD2 (6 bases). The starting material was CD4+ or CD8+ T cells sorted from blood, obtained in a trial of the OX40 agonist ivuxolimab. This receptor was obtained from an adult with an advanced solid tumor such as melanoma, head and neck, liver or kidney cancer. The CDR3 loop reads CASSPEAGFQETQYF. The CDR3 nucleotides read TGTGCCAGCAGCCCGGAAGCGGGCTTCCAAGAGACCCAGTACTTC.